Sequencing of this T cell receptor beta chain was carried out in a study of patients and donors after allogeneic stem cell transplantation. MiXCR, run by TCRdb on the RT-PCR reads, gives a single entry per CDR3 protein. Of 900,000 to 1,000,000 distinct CDR3 sequences in the sample, more than 15% were seen once. CDR3 length equals 15 residues. Germline V gene sequence: CDR1 ENHRY, CDR2 SYGVKD. V was trimmed by 3 bases and J by 4 bases, leaving 14 bases between them. This sequence originates from a human donor who was either an allogeneic HSCT recipient or a stem cell or donor lymphocyte infusion donor (not recorded which). It is not recorded whose cells these are; they may come from a transplant donor. The chain has TRBV10-3 and TRBJ2-3, with D possibly TRBD2 on 5 matching bases. Sequencing was done on a sample of blood, either unsorted or a sorted T cell fraction (not recorded which). The DNA of the CDR3 is TGTGCCATCAGTGATCGAGGAGGAACGGCAGATACGCAGTATTTT. Protein sequence: CAISDRGGTADTQYF.